Listed below are T cell receptor beta chains from one sample, sequenced in a study of T cells in localized non-small cell lung cancer. Produced via immunoSEQ multiplex PCR; TCRdb's table is partial and in-frame only. The top ten clones hold about 15% of a sample with about 33,000 clones, about 80% of them seen once. The sample here was peripheral blood, taken before any cancer treatment. The receptors stem from a male donor aged 60 or older with stage III squamous cell lung carcinoma. Each CDR3 is given with its conserved first and last residue. D genes are given only for firm matches. For some rows the clone size is stated as once, few or many, or as a class when expanded; others skip it.

TRBD1,TRBJ1-1,NA,TRBV19,TGTGCCAGTAGTATAGGAGCGGACAGGGGGCCGGAGACTGAAGCTTTCTTT,CASSIGADRGPETEAFF
TRBD2,TRBJ2-5,NA,TRBV27,TGTGCCAGCAGTTTAAGGGGAACGGGAGGATTTGTAGAGACCCAGTACTTC,CASSLRGTGGFVETQYF
TRBD1,TRBJ1-6,few,TRBV2,TGTGCCAGCGGCCGGGACAGGCCTAATTCACCCCTCCACTTT,CASGRDRPNSPLHF
NA,TRBJ1-2,NA,TRBV6-5,TGTGCCAGCACACGTTTCGTGGGGGACTATGGCTACACCTTC,CASTRFVGDYGYTF
NA,TRBJ2-1,NA,TRBV27,TGTGCCAGCAGTTTGATCGGTTTGGGGAATGAGCAGTTCTTC,CASSLIGLGNEQFF
NA,TRBJ2-1,NA,TRBV11-3,TGTGCCAGCAGCTTAGTGTCGGGGTCCAATGAGCAGTTCTTC,CASSLVSGSNEQFF
NA,TRBJ1-1,NA,TRBV2,TGTGCCAGCTCGAGGAACACTGAAGCTTTCTTT,CASSRNTEAFF
TRBD1,TRBJ2-1,NA,TRBV11-1,TGTGCCAGCAGCTTAAGTGTCGACAGGGGGCAAGGCGTGGAGCAGTTCTTC,CASSLSVDRGQGVEQFF
NA,TRBJ1-4,NA,TRBV2,TGTGCCAGCAAATGGGACGGCTTTAATGAAAAACTGTTTTTT,CASKWDGFNEKLFF
NA,TRBJ1-6,NA,TRBV10-1,TGCGCCAGCAGAGAGGTCCCCCTCCACTTT,CASREVPLHF
TRBD2,TRBJ2-1,NA,TRBV4-3,TGCGCCAGCAGTCGTGGAGACGGACTAGCGAGGGAGCAGTTCTTC,CASSRGDGLAREQFF
TRBD1,TRBJ2-7,NA,TRBV7-2,TGTGCCAGCAGCTACGGGACAGGGTTCAACGAGCAGTACTTC,CASSYGTGFNEQYF
NA,TRBJ1-3,NA,TRBV6-6,TGTGCCAGCATAGAGGGTAGCCGTGGAAACACCATATATTTT,CASIEGSRGNTIYF
NA,TRBJ2-3,NA,TRBV2,TGTGCCAGCAGTGACAGGGGAGTCACAGATACGCAGTATTTT,CASSDRGVTDTQYF
NA,TRBJ1-6,few,TRBV18,TGTGCCAGCTCCCAGTCGACGGATAATTCACCCCTCCACTTT,CASSQSTDNSPLHF
NA,TRBJ2-2,NA,TRBV5-6,TGTGCCAGCAGCTTGGAGAGGAACACCGGGGAGCTGTTTTTT,CASSLERNTGELFF
NA,TRBJ2-3,NA,TRBV2,TGTGCCAGCAGTCTCACAGATACGCAGTATTTT,CASSLTDTQYF
NA,TRBJ1-5,NA,TRBV5-6,TGTGCCAGCAGCTTGGCCGGGGTCAGACAGCCCCAGCATTTT,CASSLAGVRQPQHF
NA,TRBJ2-3,NA,TRBV7-9,TGTGCCAGCAGCTTACCGGGATCCACAGATACGCAGTATTTT,CASSLPGSTDTQYF
NA,TRBJ2-7,NA,TRBV11-1,TGTGCCAGCAGCTACGTAGGAGGAGGCGAGCAGTACTTC,CASSYVGGGEQYF
NA,TRBJ2-1,NA,TRBV30,TGTGCCTGGAGGCGGACGAGACCTTTAAACAATGAGCAGTTCTTC,CAWRRTRPLNNEQFF
NA,TRBJ1-6,NA,TRBV6-6,TGTGCCAGCAGTTTTGGCCAGTCACCCCTCCACTTT,CASSFGQSPLHF
NA,TRBJ2-3,NA,TRBV18,TGTGCCAGCTCACCACCGAAGCCCACACAGGGAAATACGCAGTATTTT,CASSPPKPTQGNTQYF
NA,TRBJ2-6,NA,TRBV19,TGTGCCAGTAGTATAACCCCAGTGGGGGCCAACGTCCTGACTTTC,CASSITPVGANVLTF
NA,TRBJ1-5,NA,TRBV6-5,TGTGCCAGCAGTTCCACGGGGCAGGACGTAAATCAGCCCCAGCATTTT,CASSSTGQDVNQPQHF
NA,TRBJ2-1,once,TRBV5-1,TGCGCCAGCAGCCCACCCCCCATAGCTCTAGCTTCCGACCCTACCGAGCAGTTCTTC,CASSPPPIALASDPTEQFF
NA,TRBJ1-1,NA,TRBV29-1,TGCAGCGTTGGACAGTTGAACACTGAAGCTTTCTTT,CSVGQLNTEAFF
TRBD2,TRBJ2-2,NA,TRBV6-1,TGTGCCAGCAGTGAAGTTACTAGCGGGGGGTGGGAGCTGTTTTTT,CASSEVTSGGWELFF
NA,TRBJ1-2,NA,TRBV20-1,TGCAGTGCTAGAATTGAGTCAGCTCACACCTTC,CSARIESAHTF
NA,TRBJ1-3,once,TRBV28,TGTGCCAGCAAGAGTTCCGGAAACACCATATATTTT,CASKSSGNTIYF
NA,TRBJ2-1,NA,TRBV6-6,TGTGCCAGCAGTCCAGGGGTAAGCTCCTACAATGAGCAGTTCTTC,CASSPGVSSYNEQFF
TRBD2,TRBJ2-2,NA,TRBV9,TGTGCCTCTCGGGAACGGGGGGGCACCGGGGAGCTGTTTTTT,CASRERGGTGELFF
NA,TRBJ1-2,few,TRBV5-4,TGCGCCAGCAGCCAAGAAATCCAGGGGAACTATGGCTACACCTTC,CASSQEIQGNYGYTF